This T cell receptor (beta chain) was sequenced in a study of siplizumab effects on memory and regulatory T cells. Approximately 98,000 TCR templates per sample were assayed. Assay: immunoSEQ multiplex PCR; the TCRdb copy retains only in-frame clones and omits some. The sample shows about 100,000 clones, 91% of them seen only once. Germline V gene data show CDR1 as SGHDT and CDR2 as YYEEEE. This CDR3 spans 13 amino acids. With V trimmed by 4 bases and J by 12 bases, 5 bases remained unmatched. The chain employs TRBV5-6 and TRBJ2-1, with TRBD2 matching over 12 bases. The sequenced sample was CD4+ T cells sorted from blood. The clonotype originates from a human donor in good health. For the CDR3, the DNA is TGTGCCAGCAGCGAGCGACTAGCGGGGGTGCAGTTCTTC. This gives the protein CASSERLAGVQFF. The full variable domain, its missing parts supplied by reference TRBV5-6 and TRBJ2-1, is DAGVTQSPTHLIKTRGQQVTLRCSPKSGHDTVSWYQQALGQGPQFIFQYYEEEERQRGNFPDRFSGHQFPNYSSELNVNALLLGDSALYLCASSERLAGVQFFGPGTRLTVL.